This T cell receptor (beta chain) was retrieved from a study of cytomegalovirus exposure and HLA in healthy donors. For this clone: As yet, its antigen is unknown.

Donors were nominally healthy when sampled, though unrecorded immune exposures were likely. Study-wide results and limits: Associated with HLA alleles at 0.05 false discovery rate in a later analysis were 16,951 TCR beta sequences. The study listed 150 to 200 cytomegalovirus-associated TCR beta chains. Analysis was carried out at a later point, and it linked a missense DCLRE1C variant to TCR beta V- and J-gene trimming.

Amplification used 60 Vbeta primers and 13 Jbeta primers. Using immunoSEQ multiplex PCR, the repertoire was profiled, and TCRdb retains in-frame clones only, with some absent. Found here are roughly 150,000 clones, 76% of them singletons; the top ten hold over 3%. CDR3 length: 16 residues. Trimming removed 4 bases from V and 5 bases from J; junction bases left unmatched: 9. CDR1 SGHAT and CDR2 FQNNGV come from the germline V gene. This chain joins TRBV11-2 and TRBJ2-1; TRBD2 matches 9 bases. The material sequenced was PBMCs. The source is a male donor in good health and CMV-seronegative. The CDR3 region has the DNA TGTGCCAGCAGCTCGCGGGGGGGTAGCGGGAACAATGAGCAGTTCTTC. Its translation is CASSSRGGSGNNEQFF.